The rows below give T cell receptor beta chains drawn from one sample of a study of OX40 agonist ivuxolimab in advanced cancers. Profiled with immunoSEQ multiplex PCR; TCRdb holds only in-frame clones, not every one. The sample has tens of thousands of clones, 65% to 90% seen once. Sequences were derived from CD4+ or CD8+ T cells sorted from blood, sampled in a trial of the OX40 agonist ivuxolimab. The origin of the receptors is an adult with an advanced solid tumor such as melanoma, head and neck, liver or kidney cancer. Each CDR3 is given with its conserved first and last residue. A D gene is named only where the DNA matches it firmly. Size is omitted from some rows. Given values are once, few, many or a class for expanded clones.

clone_size	v_call	d_call	j_call	cdr3_aa	cdr3_nt
-	TRBV5-8	-	TRBJ1-2	CASSYLTGHSNYGYTF	TGTGCCAGCAGCTATCTTACAGGCCACTCTAACTATGGCTACACCTTC
-	TRBV18	-	TRBJ2-2	CASSPSRSGTSNTGELFF	TGTGCCAGCTCACCATCGAGAAGCGGCACTTCGAACACCGGGGAGCTGTTTTTT
-	TRBV7-2	-	TRBJ1-2	CASSPRHNGYTF	TGTGCCAGCAGCCCCCGTCATAATGGCTACACCTTC
-	TRBV5-6	TRBD1	TRBJ1-2	CASSRQGANYGYTF	TGTGCCAGCAGCAGACAGGGCGCTAACTATGGCTACACCTTC
-	TRBV7-9	-	TRBJ2-2	CASSFLGELFF	TGTGCCAGCAGCTTCCTGGGGGAGCTGTTTTTT
medium-sized	TRBV6-1	TRBD1	TRBJ1-2	CASSRTGQGYGYTF	TGTGCCAGCAGTCGGACAGGGCAGGGCTATGGCTACACCTTC
-	TRBV18	-	TRBJ1-2	CASSPMTDSNYGYTF	TGTGCCAGCTCACCAATGACAGATAGTAACTATGGCTACACCTTC
once	TRBV7-6	TRBD2	TRBJ2-7	CASSLLAGPYEQYF	TGTGCCAGCAGCTTGTTAGCGGGGCCCTACGAGCAGTACTTC
few	TRBV19	-	TRBJ1-2	CASSNEGNYGYTF	TGTGCCAGTAGTAATGAGGGGAACTATGGCTACACCTTC
once	TRBV19	TRBD1	TRBJ2-7	CASSIRTGGTDEQYF	TGTGCCAGTAGTATAAGGACAGGGGGTACGGACGAGCAGTACTTC
-	TRBV4-1	TRBD1	TRBJ2-7	CASSAGTGGYEQYF	TGCGCCAGCAGCGCCGGGACAGGGGGATACGAGCAGTACTTC
-	TRBV5-4	-	TRBJ2-3	CASSRRATNTDTQYF	TGTGCCAGCAGCCGCAGGGCCACAAACACAGATACGCAGTATTTT
-	TRBV7-2	-	TRBJ1-5	CASSLGGKGNQPQHF	TGTGCCAGCAGCTTAGGGGGAAAGGGCAATCAGCCCCAGCATTTT
-	TRBV4-3	TRBD1	TRBJ1-1	CASSQVAEGATEAFF	TGCGCCAGCAGCCAAGTGGCAGAGGGGGCGACTGAAGCTTTCTTT
-	TRBV7-3	-	TRBJ2-3	CASSLGPEDTQYF	TGTGCCAGCAGCTTAGGGCCAGAAGATACGCAGTATTTT
many	TRBV19	-	TRBJ1-1	CASSIDFNTEAFF	TGTGCCAGTAGTATAGACTTCAACACTGAAGCTTTCTTT
-	TRBV6-6	-	TRBJ2-1	CATTRRVLDNEQFF	TGTGCCACCACCCGAAGGGTTTTGGACAATGAGCAGTTCTTC
-	TRBV19	-	TRBJ2-2	CASSIAGAGELFF	TGTGCCAGTAGTATTGCAGGGGCCGGGGAGCTGTTTTTT
-	TRBV7-2	-	TRBJ1-5	CASSFGRMGNQPQHF	TGTGCCAGCAGCTTTGGCAGGATGGGGAATCAGCCCCAGCATTTT
-	TRBV25-1	-	TRBJ1-1	CASSSSVMSTEAFF	TGTGCCAGCTCCTCTTCGGTTATGAGCACTGAAGCTTTCTTT
-	TRBV11-3	-	TRBJ1-1	CASSLEIGQGTEAFF	TGTGCCAGCAGCTTAGAAATAGGGCAAGGGACTGAAGCTTTCTTT
-	TRBV10-3	-	TRBJ1-2	CAIGRNYGYTF	TGTGCCATCGGACGGAACTATGGCTACACCTTC
-	TRBV10-3	TRBD1	TRBJ1-2	CAIRGNWDRVYGYTF	TGTGCCATCAGGGGGAATTGGGACAGGGTCTATGGCTACACCTTC
-	TRBV6-1	-	TRBJ1-1	CAGNRGDTEAFF	TGTGCCGGAAATCGGGGGGACACTGAAGCTTTCTTT
-	TRBV14	TRBD1	TRBJ2-7	CASSRRDRGLYEQYF	TGTGCCAGCAGCCGTCGGGACAGGGGGCTCTACGAGCAGTACTTC
-	TRBV7-9	-	TRBJ2-4	CASSLGTGSTQYF	TGTGCCAGCAGCTTAGGCACCGGGTCTACTCAGTACTTC
-	TRBV13	TRBD2	TRBJ2-7	CASSYSSGGTYEQYF	TGTGCCAGCAGCTATTCTAGCGGGGGCACCTACGAGCAGTACTTC
once	TRBV4-3	-	TRBJ2-3	CASSHSPDTQYF	TGCGCCAGCAGCCACTCCCCCGATACGCAGTATTTT
-	TRBV18	-	TRBJ2-7	CASSPPTSPNEQYF	TGTGCCAGCTCACCACCGACATCACCAAACGAGCAGTACTTC
-	TRBV4-1	-	TRBJ1-2	CASSQDRSYTF	TGCGCCAGCAGCCAAGATAGGAGCTACACCTTC
-	TRBV2	-	TRBJ2-3	CASSRTLGGDTQYF	TGTGCCAGCAGCCGAACCTTAGGGGGAGATACGCAGTATTTT
-	TRBV9	-	TRBJ2-5	CASSASSGETQYF	TGTGCCAGCAGCGCCTCGTCGGGGGAGACCCAGTACTTC
-	TRBV7-2	-	TRBJ1-5	CASSSAWGPYNQPQHF	TGTGCCAGCAGCTCCGCGTGGGGGCCCTACAATCAGCCCCAGCATTTT
-	TRBV18	TRBD1	TRBJ1-5	CASSPLPGQGINQPQHF	TGTGCCAGCTCACCCCTGCCGGGACAGGGGATTAATCAGCCCCAGCATTTT
-	TRBV15	TRBD1	TRBJ1-5	CATSGQGNGQPQHF	TGTGCCACCAGCGGACAGGGTAACGGGCAGCCCCAGCATTTT
-	TRBV7-9	-	TRBJ1-1	CASSLVRGSYLTEAFF	TGTGCCAGCAGCTTAGTCAGGGGCTCGTATCTCACTGAAGCTTTCTTT
-	TRBV7-2	TRBD2	TRBJ2-3	CASSLGPSGRSDTQYF	TGTGCCAGCAGCTTAGGTCCTAGCGGGAGGTCGGATACGCAGTATTTT
-	TRBV5-8	-	TRBJ1-3	CASSPLGSGNTIYF	TGTGCCAGCAGCCCCCTCGGATCGGGAAACACCATATATTTT
-	TRBV11-2	-	TRBJ2-7	CASSLGRRSYEQYF	TGTGCCAGCAGCTTAGGGCGAAGATCCTACGAGCAGTACTTC
-	TRBV9	TRBD2	TRBJ2-7	CASRREVTTEQYF	TGTGCCAGCAGGCGGGAGGTGACTACAGAGCAGTACTTC
-	TRBV2	-	TRBJ1-5	CASVGQPGSQAQHF	TGTGCCAGCGTAGGACAGCCAGGGTCTCAAGCCCAGCATTTT
-	TRBV9	-	TRBJ1-2	CASSVAFQGRNYGYTF	TGTGCCAGCAGCGTAGCTTTTCAGGGGCGAAACTATGGCTACACCTTC
-	TRBV29-1	TRBD1	TRBJ1-2	CSVELGQGEGGYTF	TGCAGCGTTGAGTTGGGGCAGGGGGAAGGAGGCTACACCTTC